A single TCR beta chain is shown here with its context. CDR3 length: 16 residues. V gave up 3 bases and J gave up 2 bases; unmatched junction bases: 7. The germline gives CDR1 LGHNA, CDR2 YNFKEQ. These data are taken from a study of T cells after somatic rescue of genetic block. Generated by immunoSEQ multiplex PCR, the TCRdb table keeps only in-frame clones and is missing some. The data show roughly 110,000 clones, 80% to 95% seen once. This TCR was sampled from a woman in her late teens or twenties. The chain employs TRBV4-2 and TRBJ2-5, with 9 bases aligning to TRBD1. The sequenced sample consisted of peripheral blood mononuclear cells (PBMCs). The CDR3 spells CASSQAQGARQETQYF. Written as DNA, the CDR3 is TGTGCCAGCAGCCAGGCACAGGGGGCGAGGCAAGAGACCCAGTACTTC.